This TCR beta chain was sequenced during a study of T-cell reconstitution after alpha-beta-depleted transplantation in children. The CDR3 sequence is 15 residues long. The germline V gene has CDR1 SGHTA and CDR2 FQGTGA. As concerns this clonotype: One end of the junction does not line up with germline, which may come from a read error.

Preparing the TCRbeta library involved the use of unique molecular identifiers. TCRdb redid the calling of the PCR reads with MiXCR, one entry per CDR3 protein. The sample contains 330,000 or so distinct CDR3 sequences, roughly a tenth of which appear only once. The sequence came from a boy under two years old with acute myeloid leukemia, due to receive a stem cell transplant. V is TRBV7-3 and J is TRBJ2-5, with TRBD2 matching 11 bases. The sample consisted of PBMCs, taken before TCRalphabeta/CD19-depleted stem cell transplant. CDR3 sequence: CASSLKSSGLAGLHF. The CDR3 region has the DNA TGTGCCAGCAGCTTAAAATCCAGCGGACTAGCGGGCTTACACTTC.